What follows is one T cell receptor beta chain and its context. Its binding antigen is unknown. Nothing much larger sits one base from this clone, and base qualities are not available. The CDR3 regions of human TCRbeta chains were subjected to immunosequencing. In the original analysis: Repertoire TCRs were matched against a reference library of SARS-CoV-2-specific TCRs generated with the MIRA antigen-specificity platform. Breadth was defined as the fraction of unique TCRs that were SARS-CoV-2-associated, and depth was defined as the fraction of total T cells that were SARS-CoV-2-associated. Using the MIRA data, every spike-specific TCR was mapped to the spike region that the TCR reacted to and assigned to either a CD4 or a CD8 class. Log10-transformed breadth and depth values were compared by one-way ANOVA with Sidak's multiple comparisons tests. TCRdb retrieved this table from immuneACCESS and kept in-frame rearrangements only. Not all clones are present; in checked studies, unresolved V genes account for under half, and no reason is known for the remainder. The V and J calls and clone size come from that table; D and trimming were worked out from the DNA. The sample table records 75,000 to 100,000 clones; approximately 88% of these occur just once. The ten largest account for about 2.9% of the sample.

This record belongs to a study of T cell responses to AZD1222 COVID-19 vaccine (dated by TCRdb to the early 2020s). Regarding the study in general: AZD1222 recipients whose second dose came at about 4 weeks and those whose second dose came at about 12 weeks were combined into one group, since spike-specific TCR depth and breadth did not differ between the two schedules. A total of under 250 trial participants underwent TCR sequencing, of whom roughly 210 had received two doses of AZD1222 and roughly 26 had received two doses of the MenACWY control vaccine. Trial participants were enrolled by age into 18-55, 56-69 and 70-plus year subgroups, with approximately 150, 28 and 58 TCR-sequenced participants respectively.

What the time point label conveys for this sample: baseline before first vaccination. Vaccinee samples came from UK trials COV001 and COV002, including a single-blind randomized controlled phase 2/3 trial of AZD1222 (ChAdOx1 nCoV-19) in healthy adults. For TCRbeta chain sequencing, PBMC samples were collected from trial participants at day 0 and at day 28 after the second dose. The full study reports these points: Most participants were white British and females outnumbered males, and the authors suggested that clonal diversity may have been underestimated. Only five or six AZD1222 recipients were SARS-CoV-2 seropositive at baseline, limiting conclusions about previously exposed vaccinees. The whole spike protein was spanned by vaccine-associated CD4 TCRs, and dominant responses were seen in regions 160-218 and 743-854. After two AZD1222 doses, spike-specific TCR breadth and depth were significantly higher than at day 0 and than in MenACWY recipients. In the small 56-69-year group, the increase in depth fell short of significance, most likely because of low power. Reportedly, almost half of the unique spike-specific TCRs recognized epitopes lying outside the regions that are mutated in the B.1.351 and B.1.1.7 variants. Because no day 14 peak-response samples were available, the repertoires could be characterized only after the peak T cell response.

Deletion took 4 bases off V and 2 bases off J, with a span of 8 bases between the germline ends. The CDR3 contains 13 residues, cysteine and phenylalanine counted. The CDR3 DNA has 39 bases and is translated from base 1. CDR1 and CDR2 are read off the germline V gene as MGHRA and YSYEKL. Sequenced material: peripheral blood, taken on day 0 of AZD1222 vaccination. The rearranged chain carries TRBV4-1 and TRBJ1-1, with the D gene call left open. The source of this sequence is an adult in good health. The CDR3: CASSLRRNTEAFF. The bases are TGCGCCAGCAGCCTCCGCAGAAACACTGAAGCTTTCTTT.